What follows are 22 T cell receptor beta chains derived from one specimen sequenced in a study of identical twins. TCRdb itself ran the 5' RACE reads through MiXCR, one entry per CDR3 protein. The repertoire holds roughly 1,500,000 distinct CDR3 sequences, around 29% seen once, with roughly 0.3% in the top ten. Input material: cord blood. All receptors come from a newborn girl in good health.

CDR3 in amino acids: CASRDSPHNEQFF. Written as DNA, the CDR3 is TGTGCCAGCAGGGACAGTCCCCACAATGAGCAGTTCTTC. V is TRBV27 and J is TRBJ2-1; tentative D call: TRBD1 (6 bases). V shed 6 bases and J shed 5 bases, with 11 bases lying between them. Germline lookup yields CDR1 MNHEY and CDR2 SMNVEV (reference sequence). The CDR3 is 13 amino acids.

This sequence joins TRBV20-1 and TRBJ2-7; D is ambiguous. The CDR3 consists of 13 residues. The ends were cut back, 1 base at V and 3 bases at J, with 10 bases in the middle. Germline CDR1 is DFQATT and CDR2 is SNEGSKA (reference sequence). CDR3 DNA: TGCAGTGCTAGAGGGACCGAAAACTACGAGCAGTACTTC. Its translation is CSARGTENYEQYF.

The rearrangement uses TRBV12-3 or TRBV12-4 and TRBJ1-6, with a weak D call TRBD1 (5 bases). This CDR3 is built from 12 residues. Trimming removed 4 bases at V and 9 bases at J, with 7 bases between. CDR3 region: CASSSRVSPLHF. As DNA, the CDR3 is TGTGCCAGCAGTTCCAGGGTTTCACCCCTCCACTTT.

This chain connects TRBV2 to TRBJ2-1; tentatively, D is TRBD1 or TRBD2 (5 bases each). Germline V gene data show CDR1 as SNHLY and CDR2 as FYNNEI. The CDR3 spans 15 residues. The ends were cut back, 2 bases at V and 3 bases at J, with 11 bases in the middle. DNA for the CDR3: TGTGCCAGCAGTGAACTGAGGGGTGACTACAATGAGCAGTTCTTC. It codes for CASSELRGDYNEQFF.

The rearrangement uses TRBV4-1 and TRBJ2-3; D may be TRBD1 or TRBD2 (5 bases each). This CDR3 comprises 19 residues. CDR1 and CDR2 from the germline V gene are MGHRA and YSYEKL. Trimming shortened V by 0 bases and J by 2 bases, and 21 bases separated the two germline ends. DNA for the CDR3: TGCGCCAGCAGCCAAGAATCGGTCCCGCTTCGGGACGCCACAGATACGCAGTATTTT. Protein sequence: CASSQESVPLRDATDTQYF.

This clonotype was detected only a few times. CDR3 in amino acids: CASSPRRPFRSPQETQYF. DNA of the CDR3: TGTGCCAGCAGTCCCCGCAGGCCCTTTAGATCACCACAAGAGACCCAGTACTTC. This chain links TRBV27 with TRBJ2-5; D uncertain. This CDR3 has 18 amino acids. Trimming removed 5 bases from V and 2 bases from J, with 24 bases in between. The V gene's germline CDR1 is MNHEY and CDR2 SMNVEV (reference sequence).

The table lists this clonotype with a few counts. The genes are TRBV11-2 and TRBJ1-1; possibly TRBD1 for D (5 bases). Germline assignment: CDR1 SGHAT and CDR2 FQNNGV. The CDR3 has 15 residues. V shed 5 bases and J shed 2 bases, with 15 bases lying between them. DNA of the CDR3: TGTGCCAGCAGCCCCAATCGCGGGGGTAACACTGAAGCTTTCTTT. Its protein is CASSPNRGGNTEAFF.

The chain joins TRBV28 to TRBJ2-7; TRBD1 matches at 7 bases. The CDR3 is 16 amino acids. The V and J ends lost 8 bases and 5 bases, in that order; junction bases with no gene match: 18. CDR1 and CDR2 (germline): MDHEN, SYDVKM. CDR3 nucleotide sequence: TGTGCCAGCTGTGTGTTAATGGACAGGATTAGGAACGAGCAGTACTTC. This translates into CASCVLMDRIRNEQYF.

V and J are TRBV14 and TRBJ2-5, with 7 bases matching TRBD2. Per germline, CDR1 SGHDN and CDR2 FVKESK. Trimming took 1 base from V and 11 from J; bases not matched to a gene: 10. The CDR3 contains 14 residues. CDR3: CASSQVREEGEQYF. For the CDR3, the DNA is TGTGCCAGCAGCCAAGTCCGGGAGGAAGGTGAGCAGTACTTC.

This clonotype has at least ten counts. V usage is TRBV14 and J usage is TRBJ2-7, with D hard to call. V dropped 0 bases and J dropped 2 bases, with 5 bases sitting between them. This CDR3 region has 13 residues. In germline, CDR1 is SGHDN, CDR2 FVKESK. The chain's CDR3 is CASSQDSPYEQYF. The CDR3 region has the DNA TGTGCCAGCAGCCAAGATAGCCCCTACGAGCAGTACTTC. The full variable domain, its missing parts supplied by reference TRBV14 and TRBJ2-7, is EAGVTQFPSHSVIEKGQTVTLRCDPISGHDNLYWYRRVMGKEIKFLLHFVKESKQDESGMPNNRFLAERTGGTYSTLKVQPAELEDSGVYFCASSQDSPYEQYFGPGTRLTVT.

The V and J genes are TRBV7-9 and TRBJ2-2, with D hard to call. CDR3 length equals 16 residues. The V end lost 0 bases, the J end lost 2 bases, and 10 bases lay between the germline ends. Germline CDR1 SEHNR, CDR2 FQNEAQ (reference sequence). DNA for the CDR3: TGTGCCAGCAGCTTAGCCTCGCGTGTTAACACCGGGGAGCTGTTTTTT. Its protein product is CASSLASRVNTGELFF.

This clonotype was picked up many times. This sequence joins TRBV2 and TRBJ1-2; TRBD1 matches at 7 bases. The CDR3 loop spans 13 amino acids. V shed 6 bases, J shed 4 bases, and the junction held 5 bases outside the gene matches. In germline, CDR1 is SNHLY, CDR2 FYNNEI. CDR3 bases: TGTGCCAGCAGCGAGACAGGGAGCTATGGCTACACCTTC. It translates to CASSETGSYGYTF.

This chain links TRBV11-2 with TRBJ2-7; D not resolved. The CDR3 runs to 16 residues. V was pared by 1 base and J by 0 bases, with 13 bases between. Per the germline V gene, CDR1 is SGHAT and CDR2 is FQNNGV. The CDR3 nucleotides read TGTGCCAGCAGCTTAGTCGTAACACCGGCCTCCTACGAGCAGTACTTC. It encodes CASSLVVTPASYEQYF. The variable domain in full, completed from reference TRBV11-2 and TRBJ2-7, reads EAGVAQSPRYKIIEKRQSVAFWCNPISGHATLYWYQQILGQGPKLLIQFQNNGVVDDSQLPKDRFSAERLKGVDSTLKIQPAKLEDSAVYLCASSLVVTPASYEQYFGPGTRLTVT.

This clonotype was detected only a few times. The V call is TRBV9, the J call TRBJ1-1, with a tentative D call TRBD1 (6 bases). The CDR3 totals 13 residues. Trimming left V 4 bases short and J 5 bases short, with 12 bases between. From germline, CDR1 is SGDLS and CDR2 YYNGEE. This chain's CDR3 is CASSIGQGTEAFF. CDR3 bases: TGTGCCAGCAGCATAGGGCAGGGGACTGAAGCTTTCTTT.

This clonotype was observed a handful of times. The genes are TRBV12-3 or TRBV12-4 and TRBJ2-3; 12 bases fit TRBD1. V lost 5 bases and J lost 4; bases outside the gene matches: 4. There are 15 residues in the CDR3. CDR3 residues: CASSPGQGAADTQYF. The CDR3, as DNA: TGTGCCAGCAGTCCGGGACAGGGGGCCGCAGATACGCAGTATTTT.

This clonotype occurred a few times. The chain is built from TRBV5-4 and TRBJ2-3, with TRBD2 matching 9 bases. Trimming cost V 3 bases and J 1 base; bases outside gene matches: 6. The CDR3 is 16 residues long. Germline lookup yields CDR1 SGHNT and CDR2 YYREEE (reference sequence). The CDR3 DNA follows: TGTGCCAGCAGCTCGGGGAGGACTAGCGGCACAGATACGCAGTATTTT. This translates into CASSSGRTSGTDTQYF.

This chain joins TRBV20-1 and TRBJ2-1, with D perhaps matching TRBD1 or TRBD2 (5 bases each). Trimming removed 3 bases from V and 5 bases from J, with 17 bases in between. The CDR3 totals 15 residues. CDR1 DFQATT and CDR2 SNEGSKA come from the germline V gene (reference sequence). CDR3 DNA sequence: TGCAGTGCTAGGGACGGGGCAACAGCCCACAATGAGCAGTTCTTC. It encodes CSARDGATAHNEQFF.

CDR3 nucleotide sequence: TGTGCCAGCAGCCGAGATTTGATTAGCGGGGGACCCATAGATACGCAGTATTTT. Translation gives CASSRDLISGGPIDTQYF. The gene calls are TRBV3-1 and TRBJ2-3; 9 nucleotides align to TRBD2. V lost 4 bases to trimming and J lost 5 bases; unmatched junction nucleotides: 16. Germline V gives CDR1 LGHDT, CDR2 YNNKEL (reference sequence). This CDR3 has 18 amino acids.

J is TRBJ2-5 and V is TRBV25-1, with a weak D call TRBD2 (5 bases). Trimming took off 4 bases at V and 11 bases at J, with 17 bases between the two ends. Germline V CDR1 and CDR2: MGHDK, SYGVNS. CDR3 length: 13 amino acids. The CDR3 nucleotides are TGTGCCAGCAGTGGCCGTGAGGGCTTCGGGCAGTACTTC. Its protein is CASSGREGFGQYF.

This chain connects TRBV6-5 to TRBJ2-5; TRBD2 matches at 11 bases. The trim removed 0 bases at V and 2 bases at J, leaving 17 bases unmatched. The germline gives CDR1 MNHEY, CDR2 SVGAGI. The CDR3 consists of 21 residues. This CDR3 reads CASSYSIQSSTSGEGQETQYF. The DNA for the CDR3 is TGTGCCAGCAGTTACTCGATACAATCGTCGACTAGCGGGGAGGGGCAAGAGACCCAGTACTTC.

The rearrangement uses TRBV4-1 and TRBJ2-7; D is uncertain. Trimming removed 1 base at V and 4 bases at J, with 11 bases between. The germline CDR1 and CDR2 sequences are MGHRA and YSYEKL. There are 14 residues in the CDR3. The DNA for the CDR3 is TGCGCCAGCAGCCAAGTGGAAGGGAATTACGAGCAGTACTTC. This gives the protein CASSQVEGNYEQYF.

This clonotype was counted once. The chain links TRBV2 to TRBJ2-4; D gene uncertain. The ends were cut back, 8 bases at V and 2 bases at J, with 10 bases in the middle. The CDR3 totals 13 residues. Germline values: CDR1 SNHLY, CDR2 FYNNEI. The CDR3 region is CASCDPPKNIQYF. In DNA form, the CDR3 reads TGTGCCAGCTGCGACCCGCCCAAAAACATTCAGTACTTC.